This T cell receptor beta chain was profiled in a study of cytomegalovirus exposure and HLA in healthy donors. A multiplex PCR was run with 60 Vbeta primers and 13 Jbeta primers. This table comes from immunoSEQ multiplex PCR, and its TCRdb copy is limited to in-frame clones, with some not included. This sample has about 180,000 clones; roughly three quarters occur once, and the top ten carry around 2.3%. Per germline, CDR1 LGHNA and CDR2 YNFKEQ. This CDR3 is 14 amino acids long. J lost 10 bases, V lost 1 base, and 4 bases had no gene match. Study results and caveats: Cytomegalovirus association was assigned to approximately 160 TCR beta chains.

Details on this clone: Its cognate antigen is unknown.

The origin of this receptor is a woman in her thirties in good health and CMV-seropositive. The genes are TRBV4-2 and TRBJ1-4; TRBD1 matches at 9 bases. The material sequenced was PBMCs. CDR3 loop: CASSQGGTGRKLFF. The CDR3, as DNA: TGTGCCAGCAGCCAAGGTGGGACAGGGCGAAAACTGTTTTTT.